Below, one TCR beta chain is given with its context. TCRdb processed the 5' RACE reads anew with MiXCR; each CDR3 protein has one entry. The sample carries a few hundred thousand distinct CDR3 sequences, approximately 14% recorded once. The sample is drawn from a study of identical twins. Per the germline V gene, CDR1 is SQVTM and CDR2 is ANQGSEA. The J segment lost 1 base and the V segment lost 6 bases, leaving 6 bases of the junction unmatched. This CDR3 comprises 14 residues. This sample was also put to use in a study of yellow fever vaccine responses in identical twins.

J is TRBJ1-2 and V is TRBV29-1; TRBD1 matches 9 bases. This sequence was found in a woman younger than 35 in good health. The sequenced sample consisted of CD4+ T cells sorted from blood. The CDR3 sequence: CSVWTGAGNYGYTF. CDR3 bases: TGCAGCGTCTGGACAGGGGCTGGTAACTATGGCTACACCTTC.